This is a list of T cell receptor beta chains from one sample in a study of cytomegalovirus exposure and HLA in healthy donors. Profiled with immunoSEQ multiplex PCR; TCRdb holds only in-frame clones, not every one. Seen in this sample are 65,000 to 80,000 clones; the ten most common clones hold 6.5% to 8.5%. The sample was PBMCs. The receptors shown here come from a female donor in good health and CMV-seropositive. Each CDR3 is given with its conserved first and last residue. D genes are given only for firm matches.

v_gene: TRBV18; d_gene: TRBD1; j_gene: TRBJ1-1; CDR3nt: TGTGCCAGCTCACCTCCCAGGGGGATCACTGAAGCTTTCTTT; CDR3aa: CASSPPRGITEAFF
v_gene: TRBV5-1; d_gene: NA; j_gene: TRBJ1-2; CDR3nt: TGCGCCAGCAGCACGACAGGAGAAGGCTATGGCTACACCTTC; CDR3aa: CASSTTGEGYGYTF
v_gene: TRBV19; d_gene: NA; j_gene: TRBJ1-3; CDR3nt: TGTGCCAGTAGTATAGAGGAGGACACCATATATTTT; CDR3aa: CASSIEEDTIYF
v_gene: TRBV11-2; d_gene: TRBD1; j_gene: TRBJ2-2; CDR3nt: TGTGCCAGCAGCCCCCGGACAGGCGCTATGGGGGAGCTGTTTTTT; CDR3aa: CASSPRTGAMGELFF
v_gene: TRBV5-1; d_gene: TRBD1; j_gene: TRBJ1-1; CDR3nt: TGCGCCAGCAGCGTAGGGACAGCTGAAGCTTTCTTT; CDR3aa: CASSVGTAEAFF
v_gene: TRBV9; d_gene: TRBD1; j_gene: TRBJ1-2; CDR3nt: TGTGCCAGCAGGGGTCTTGGACAGGCTGGATATGGCTACACCTTC; CDR3aa: CASRGLGQAGYGYTF
v_gene: TRBV29-1; d_gene: TRBD2; j_gene: TRBJ2-5; CDR3nt: TGCAGCGTTGGAGCCCTAGCGGTCCTTCGGGGGACCCAGTACTTC; CDR3aa: CSVGALAVLRGTQYF
v_gene: TRBV6-1; d_gene: NA; j_gene: TRBJ1-2; CDR3nt: TGTGCCAGCAAGGTCCTGGGAGCTAACTATGGCTACACCTTC; CDR3aa: CASKVLGANYGYTF
v_gene: TRBV5-4; d_gene: NA; j_gene: TRBJ1-5; CDR3nt: TGTGCCAGCAGCTTGGGAGGGGGAGAGGCCCAGCATTTT; CDR3aa: CASSLGGGEAQHF
v_gene: TRBV7-8; d_gene: TRBD1; j_gene: TRBJ2-7; CDR3nt: TGTGCCAGCAGCACGGGACAGGGGGTAGACAAGCAGTACTTC; CDR3aa: CASSTGQGVDKQYF
v_gene: TRBV28; d_gene: NA; j_gene: TRBJ2-1; CDR3nt: TGTGCCAGCAGTTTGGCCCTCCTAGGAATGAATGAGCAGTTCTTC; CDR3aa: CASSLALLGMNEQFF
v_gene: TRBV18; d_gene: TRBD1; j_gene: TRBJ1-2; CDR3nt: TGTGCCAGCTCGGCGACAGGGGACAGTAGCTATGGCTACACCTTC; CDR3aa: CASSATGDSSYGYTF
v_gene: TRBV19; d_gene: NA; j_gene: TRBJ2-3; CDR3nt: TGTGCCAGTAGTAAGGGGGATACGCAGTATTTT; CDR3aa: CASSKGDTQYF
v_gene: TRBV7-3; d_gene: TRBD2; j_gene: TRBJ2-3; CDR3nt: TGTGCCAGCAGAGAATGGGGACTAGCGGACACAGATACGCAGTATTTT; CDR3aa: CASREWGLADTDTQYF
v_gene: TRBV27; d_gene: TRBD2; j_gene: TRBJ2-7; CDR3nt: TGTGCCAGCAGTTTTCGCGCGGGAGCCCTCTACGAGCAGTACTTC; CDR3aa: CASSFRAGALYEQYF
v_gene: TRBV6-5; d_gene: TRBD1; j_gene: TRBJ2-1; CDR3nt: TGTGCCAGCAGACAGGGGCTGAGCTCCTACAATGAGCAGTTCTTC; CDR3aa: CASRQGLSSYNEQFF
v_gene: TRBV5-6; d_gene: TRBD2; j_gene: TRBJ2-7; CDR3nt: TGTGCCAGCAGCTTGGCCATAGCGGGAGCTTCCTACGAGCAGTACTTC; CDR3aa: CASSLAIAGASYEQYF
v_gene: TRBV15; d_gene: TRBD2; j_gene: TRBJ2-7; CDR3nt: TGTGCCACCAGCAGAGATTTGGGTACTAGCGGGTCCTTCAGGGCCGAGCAGTACTTC; CDR3aa: CATSRDLGTSGSFRAEQYF
v_gene: TRBV5-4; d_gene: NA; j_gene: TRBJ2-1; CDR3nt: TGTGCCAGCAGCCGTAGCTCGGGGATGTACAATGAGCAGTTCTTC; CDR3aa: CASSRSSGMYNEQFF
v_gene: TRBV28; d_gene: TRBD2; j_gene: TRBJ2-1; CDR3nt: TGTGCCAGCAGTTTCGCGGGAGTGTTTGAGGATGAGCAGTTCTTC; CDR3aa: CASSFAGVFEDEQFF
v_gene: TRBV4-2; d_gene: NA; j_gene: TRBJ2-7; CDR3nt: TGTGCCAGCAGCCCCCACTCGCGGACTGACGAGCAGTACTTC; CDR3aa: CASSPHSRTDEQYF
v_gene: TRBV18; d_gene: TRBD2; j_gene: TRBJ2-1; CDR3nt: TGTGCCAGCTCACCACGGACTAGCGGGAGGATCAATGAGCAGTTCTTC; CDR3aa: CASSPRTSGRINEQFF
v_gene: TRBV4-1; d_gene: NA; j_gene: TRBJ2-3; CDR3nt: TGCGCCAGCAGCCAAGATCATAGGATGGGGGGTACAGATACGCAGTATTTT; CDR3aa: CASSQDHRMGGTDTQYF